The rows below give T cell receptor beta chains drawn from one sample of a study of OX40 agonist ivuxolimab in advanced cancers. TCRdb's copy holds only in-frame clones and misses some; the assay was immunoSEQ multiplex PCR. The table includes about 36,000 clones, 81% detected once. The sequencing used CD4+ or CD8+ T cells sorted from blood, collected in a trial of the OX40 agonist ivuxolimab. The receptors originated from an adult with an advanced solid tumor such as melanoma, head and neck, liver or kidney cancer. CDR3s include the opening cysteine and the closing phenylalanine or tryptophan. Fields, in order: CDR3 protein, CDR3 DNA, V gene, J gene, D gene, clone size. The D gene is left open where the match is weak. Clone size is shown for a subset of rows, as once, few, many or a class of expanded clone.

CDR3: CASSPSGGRGYEQYF
DNA: TGTGCCAGCAGCCCTTCGGGCGGGAGGGGGTACGAGCAGTACTTC
V: TRBV28
J: TRBJ2-7
D: TRBD2
size: NA

CDR3: CASSQKGAVLEKLFF
DNA: TGTGCCAGCAGCCAAAAGGGGGCAGTTCTAGAAAAACTGTTTTTT
V: TRBV5-6
J: TRBJ1-4
D: TRBD1
size: NA

CDR3: CASSLAGGPETQYF
DNA: TGTGCCAGCAGCTTAGCGGGGGGGCCGGAGACCCAGTACTTC
V: TRBV7-2
J: TRBJ2-5
D: NA
size: NA

CDR3: CASSLTASGVTGELFF
DNA: TGTGCCAGCAGCTTAACTGCTAGCGGGGTCACCGGGGAGCTGTTTTTT
V: TRBV7-3
J: TRBJ2-2
D: TRBD2
size: NA

CDR3: CASMDRTWTEAFF
DNA: TGTGCCAGTATGGACAGGACCTGGACTGAAGCTTTCTTT
V: TRBV19
J: TRBJ1-1
D: TRBD1
size: few

CDR3: CSVGSWDREHEQFF
DNA: TGCAGCGTTGGGTCTTGGGACAGGGAGCATGAGCAGTTCTTC
V: TRBV29-1
J: TRBJ2-1
D: TRBD1
size: NA

CDR3: CASSDTGKGAEAFF
DNA: TGTGCCAGCAGTGATACAGGGAAAGGGGCTGAAGCTTTCTTT
V: TRBV25-1
J: TRBJ1-1
D: NA
size: NA

CDR3: CASSAYAGPTNTQYF
DNA: TGTGCCAGCAGTGCATACGCGGGACCCACAAATACGCAGTATTTT
V: TRBV6-1
J: TRBJ2-3
D: NA
size: NA

CDR3: CASSHGPPYEQYF
DNA: TGTGCCAGCAGCCATGGGCCCCCCTACGAGCAGTACTTC
V: TRBV5-6
J: TRBJ2-7
D: NA
size: NA

CDR3: CASSSIGGHVGEQFF
DNA: TGTGCCAGCAGCTCCATAGGGGGACATGTAGGTGAGCAGTTCTTC
V: TRBV7-3
J: TRBJ2-1
D: NA
size: NA

CDR3: CASSPPGQHTGELFF
DNA: TGTGCCAGCTCCCCCCCGGGACAGCACACCGGGGAGCTGTTTTTT
V: TRBV18
J: TRBJ2-2
D: TRBD1
size: NA

CDR3: CASSLNARAGVRRRTQYF
DNA: TGTGCCAGCAGCTTAAATGCTCGGGCGGGAGTAAGAAGGAGGACCCAGTACTTC
V: TRBV7-8
J: TRBJ2-5
D: TRBD2
size: NA

CDR3: CASMASAKNIQYF
DNA: TGTGCCAGCATGGCGTCGGCCAAAAACATTCAGTACTTC
V: TRBV6-1
J: TRBJ2-4
D: NA
size: NA

CDR3: CASRKGGLGTDTQYF
DNA: TGTGCCAGCAGAAAGGGGGGCCTCGGCACAGATACGCAGTATTTT
V: TRBV28
J: TRBJ2-3
D: NA
size: NA

CDR3: CASSSNPEAGELFF
DNA: TGTGCCAGCAGCTCAAACCCCGAGGCCGGGGAGCTGTTTTTT
V: TRBV13
J: TRBJ2-2
D: NA
size: once

CDR3: CASSPDRTTNYGYTF
DNA: TGTGCCAGCAGCCCAGACAGGACTACTAACTATGGCTACACCTTC
V: TRBV7-9
J: TRBJ1-2
D: NA
size: few

CDR3: CASSGIRQGPDTQYF
DNA: TGTGCCAGCAGCGGCATAAGACAGGGACCAGATACGCAGTATTTT
V: TRBV9
J: TRBJ2-3
D: TRBD1
size: NA

CDR3: CASSARRGPTGASNYGYTF
DNA: TGTGCCAGCAGTGCGAGAAGGGGCCCCACAGGGGCGTCTAACTATGGCTACACCTTC
V: TRBV6-1
J: TRBJ1-2
D: TRBD1
size: few

CDR3: CASRIGDYEAYEQYF
DNA: TGTGCCAGCAGGATTGGTGACTACGAAGCCTACGAGCAGTACTTC
V: TRBV28
J: TRBJ2-7
D: NA
size: NA

CDR3: CASSMVETAYGYTF
DNA: TGTGCCAGTAGTATGGTCGAGACAGCCTATGGCTACACCTTC
V: TRBV19
J: TRBJ1-2
D: NA
size: few

CDR3: CASIRDLTDTQYF
DNA: TGCGCCAGCATCCGGGACTTGACAGATACGCAGTATTTT
V: TRBV10-2
J: TRBJ2-3
D: NA
size: NA

CDR3: CASSLGVGAGETQYF
DNA: TGTGCTAGCAGCTTAGGGGTTGGGGCGGGAGAGACCCAGTACTTC
V: TRBV7-7
J: TRBJ2-5
D: NA
size: NA

CDR3: CASSHTGDGYEQYF
DNA: TGCGCCAGCAGCCATACAGGGGATGGGTACGAGCAGTACTTC
V: TRBV4-1
J: TRBJ2-7
D: TRBD1
size: NA

CDR3: CASSLAGGSTDTQYF
DNA: TGCGCCAGCAGTTTAGCGGGAGGAAGCACAGATACGCAGTATTTT
V: TRBV10-1
J: TRBJ2-3
D: TRBD2
size: NA

CDR3: CASSVRGGADNEQFF
DNA: TGTGCCAGCAGCGTAAGAGGGGGGGCGGACAATGAGCAGTTCTTC
V: TRBV9
J: TRBJ2-1
D: NA
size: NA

CDR3: CASSLANYGYTF
DNA: TGTGCCAGCAGCCTGGCCAACTATGGCTACACCTTC
V: TRBV28
J: TRBJ1-2
D: NA
size: NA

CDR3: CASSPDRYTEAFF
DNA: TGTGCCAGCTCACCAGACAGGTACACTGAAGCTTTCTTT
V: TRBV18
J: TRBJ1-1
D: NA
size: NA

CDR3: CASSTRTAVNTQYF
DNA: TGTGCCAGCAGCACCCGGACTGCAGTTAATACGCAGTATTTT
V: TRBV11-2
J: TRBJ2-3
D: NA
size: NA

CDR3: CASTLRQGPSNQPQHF
DNA: TGTGCCAGCACCCTGAGACAGGGTCCGAGCAATCAGCCCCAGCATTTT
V: TRBV6-6
J: TRBJ1-5
D: TRBD1
size: NA

CDR3: CASSFISGGAYNEQFF
DNA: TGCGCCAGCAGCTTTATTAGCGGGGGGGCGTACAATGAGCAGTTCTTC
V: TRBV5-1
J: TRBJ2-1
D: TRBD2
size: NA

CDR3: CASSRPNYVPAVTF
DNA: TGTGCCAGCAGTCGACCAAACTATGTCCCTGCTGTCACCTTC
V: TRBV11-3
J: TRBJ1-2
D: NA
size: NA

CDR3: CASSKGQGSTDTQYF
DNA: TGTGCCAGCAGTAAAGGACAGGGGAGCACAGATACGCAGTATTTT
V: TRBV6-6
J: TRBJ2-3
D: TRBD1
size: NA

CDR3: CASSQRLRDRCAYEQYF
DNA: TGCGCCAGCAGTCAGCGCCTCCGGGACAGGTGTGCCTACGAGCAGTACTTC
V: TRBV23-1
J: TRBJ2-7
D: TRBD1
size: few

CDR3: CASSSGGGGVDEQYF
DNA: TGTGCCAGCAGTTCCGGGGGAGGGGGCGTCGACGAGCAGTACTTC
V: TRBV28
J: TRBJ2-7
D: NA
size: NA

CDR3: CASSYTRGAGNTIYF
DNA: TGTGCCAGCAGTTACACCAGGGGAGCTGGAAACACCATATATTTT
V: TRBV6-5
J: TRBJ1-3
D: NA
size: NA

CDR3: CASRDRTYEQYF
DNA: TGTGCCAGCCGGGACAGAACCTACGAGCAGTACTTC
V: TRBV27
J: TRBJ2-7
D: TRBD1
size: NA

CDR3: CASSPQAGGPGYEQYF
DNA: TGCGCCAGCAGCCCCCAAGCGGGAGGGCCCGGGTACGAGCAGTACTTC
V: TRBV5-1
J: TRBJ2-7
D: TRBD2
size: once

CDR3: CASSIHRGSPLHF
DNA: TGTGCCAGTAGTATCCACAGGGGTTCACCCCTCCACTTT
V: TRBV19
J: TRBJ1-6
D: TRBD1
size: NA

CDR3: CASSRDGRSNEKLFF
DNA: TGTGCCAGCAGTCGCGATGGCAGATCAAATGAAAAACTGTTTTTT
V: TRBV6-5
J: TRBJ1-4
D: NA
size: NA

CDR3: CASSRHEEEKLFF
DNA: TGTGCCAGCAGCCGCCACGAGGAGGAAAAACTGTTTTTT
V: TRBV28
J: TRBJ1-4
D: NA
size: NA